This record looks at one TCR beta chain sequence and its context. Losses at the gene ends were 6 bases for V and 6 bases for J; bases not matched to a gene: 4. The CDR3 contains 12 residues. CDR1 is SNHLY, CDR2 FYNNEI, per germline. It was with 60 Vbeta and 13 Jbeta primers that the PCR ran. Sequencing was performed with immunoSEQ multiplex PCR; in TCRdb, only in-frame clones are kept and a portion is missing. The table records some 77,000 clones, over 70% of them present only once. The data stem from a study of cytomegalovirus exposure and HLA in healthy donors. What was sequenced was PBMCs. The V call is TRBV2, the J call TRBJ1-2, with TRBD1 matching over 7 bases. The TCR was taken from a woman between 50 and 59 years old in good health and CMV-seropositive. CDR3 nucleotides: TGTGCCAGCAGGACAGGGTCGGATGGCTACACCTTC. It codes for CASRTGSDGYTF.